What follows are 5 T cell receptor beta chains derived from one specimen sequenced in a study of blood T cell repertoires in COVID-19. Data came from immunoSEQ multiplex PCR; TCRdb stores just in-frame clones and leaves some out. The table lists hundreds of thousands of clones, 85% of them singletons, with 18% in the top ten. Sequencing was carried out using PBMCs or T cells enriched from blood (not recorded which). The receptors were sampled from a man aged 35-49 years who had recovered from COVID-19.

CDR3 amino acids: CASSPQGLGSPLHF. As DNA, the CDR3 is TGTGCCAGCAGTCCGCAGGGGCTAGGCTCACCCCTCCACTTT. The chain couples TRBV28 to TRBJ1-6, with D possibly being TRBD1 (6 bases). Trimming took 5 bases from V and 10 from J, leaving 15 bases between them. This CDR3 region has 14 residues. CDR1 and CDR2 (germline): MDHEN, SYDVKM.

This clone was detected only a few times. The chain combines TRBV28 with TRBJ1-5; D perhaps matches TRBD1 (5 bases). This CDR3 spans 15 amino acids. The V gene lost 3 bases and the J gene lost 4 bases, with 13 bases spanning the gap. Germline CDR1 MDHEN, CDR2 SYDVKM. CDR3 sequence: CASSFAGVPNQPQHF. CDR3 nucleotides: TGTGCCAGCAGTTTTGCGGGGGTTCCTAATCAGCCCCAGCATTTT.

This sequence joins TRBV4-1 and TRBJ1-5; D may be TRBD1 (5 bases). This CDR3 comprises 14 residues. Trimming stripped 6 bases from V and 6 bases from J, with 15 bases between. Germline-derived CDR1 and CDR2 are MGHRA and YSYEKL. The CDR3 coding sequence is TGCGCCAGCAGAGGGGAGGGAAGTGGTCAGCCCCAGCATTTT. It translates to CASRGEGSGQPQHF.

The V and J genes are TRBV5-1 and TRBJ2-7, with 11 bases lining up with TRBD1. CDR3 length: 15 amino acids. Per the germline V gene, CDR1 is SGHRS and CDR2 is YFSETQ. The V segment lost 5 bases and the J segment 6 bases; nucleotides outside the gene matches: 10. For the CDR3, the DNA is TGCGCCAGCAGACCCGGGACAGGGGGTTATGGCGAGCAGTACTTC. Its protein is CASRPGTGGYGEQYF.

This clone has only one observation. CDR3 sequence: CASSLEREAEEQYF. The CDR3, as DNA: TGTGCCAGCAGTCTCGAGCGGGAGGCAGAGGAGCAGTACTTC. The J gene is TRBJ2-7, the V gene TRBV27; TRBD2 matches at 9 bases. The CDR3 is made up of 14 amino acids. In germline, CDR1 is MNHEY, CDR2 SMNVEV (reference sequence). After removal of 5 bases from V and 7 bases from J, the junction contained 9 bases not matched to a gene.